This T cell receptor delta chain appears in the sequencing data of a study of gammadelta T cells in human blood (dated by TCRdb to 2019 to 2021). The library was generated by RT-PCR. The sequencer was an Illumina MiSeq. TCRdb reran clone calling on the public reads with CATT; rows sharing one DNA sequence were then combined. The sample table holds roughly 1,100 delta-chain clones, of which 1.5% to 2% were seen once. The top ten clonotypes cover roughly 14% of the sample. What the study reported, not specific to this receptor: The study reported that microbial exposure appeared to drive polyclonal expansion of innate gamma-delta T cells immediately after birth.

From cysteine to phenylalanine, the CDR3 is 20 amino acids long. Kept here is only the CDR3 DNA, which spans 60 bases and is read in frame from base 1. Via the germline V gene, CDR1 is TSWWSYY and CDR2 QGS. V is pruned by 8 bases and J by 2 bases, leaving 22 bases of the junction without a gene match. By its share of the sample, this clone is large (0.1 to 1%). Its recognized antigen is unknown. Qualities for individual bases were not recorded, and no much larger clone is one base off. Different DNA sequences within this sample yield the same CDR3. The sequence is built from TRDV1 and TRDJ1; 11 of the junction bases match TRDD3. This clonotype originated in a human donor. The sample consisted of non-Vgamma9Vdelta2 gamma-delta T cells from adult blood. The CDR3: CALIKAPGLGGYGRTDKLIF. The sequenced DNA: TGTGCTCTTATCAAGGCCCCCGGTCTTGGGGGATACGGCAGGACCGATAAACTCATCTTT.